Listed below are T cell receptor beta chains from one sample, sequenced in a study of T cells in Graves' hyperthyroidism and ophthalmopathy. TCRdb reprocessed the multiplex PCR reads with MiXCR, giving one entry per CDR3 protein. This sample has a few hundred thousand distinct CDR3 sequences; about 15% occur once, and the top ten carry about 14%. Sequencing was carried out using blood. Every receptor here comes from a woman between 35 and 50 years old with Graves' hyperthyroidism. Each CDR3 is given with its conserved first and last residue. Each record gives: J gene, clone size, V gene, D gene, CDR3 protein, CDR3 DNA. A D gene is named only where the DNA matches it firmly. Not every row has a clone size; where given, it reads once, few, many or a size class.

J: TRBJ1-2
size: NA
V: TRBV7-8
D: NA
CDR3: CASSQVGSLSNYGYTF
DNA: TGCGCCAGCAGCCAAGTAGGCAGCCTTTCTAACTATGGCTACACCTTC

J: TRBJ2-2
size: few
V: TRBV4-1
D: NA
CDR3: CASSRLRDIGTGELFF
DNA: TGCGCCAGCAGCCGCTTAAGGGACATTGGCACCGGGGAGCTGTTTTTT

J: TRBJ2-7
size: many
V: TRBV28
D: NA
CDR3: CASREAPVTFHEQYF
DNA: TGTGCCAGTAGAGAGGCACCCGTCACCTTCCACGAGCAGTACTTC

J: TRBJ1-2
size: many
V: TRBV28
D: TRBD1
CDR3: CASRDREYGYTF
DNA: TGTGCCAGCAGGGACAGGGAGTATGGCTACACCTTC

J: TRBJ2-3
size: many
V: TRBV18
D: NA
CDR3: CASSPPRDTSTDTQYF
DNA: TGTGCCAGCTCACCCCCACGGGATACCTCCACAGATACGCAGTATTTT

J: TRBJ1-5
size: many
V: TRBV4-2
D: TRBD1
CDR3: CASSQEQGSYQPQHF
DNA: TGTGCCAGCAGCCAGGAACAGGGGTCCTATCAGCCCCAGCATTTT

J: TRBJ1-5
size: few
V: TRBV2
D: NA
CDR3: CASSGTSDSNQPQHF
DNA: TGTGCCAGCAGTGGGACGTCAGATAGCAATCAGCCCCAGCATTTT

J: TRBJ2-7
size: many
V: TRBV28
D: TRBD1
CDR3: CASSLDRGRTYEQYF
DNA: TGTGCCAGCAGTTTGGACAGGGGGCGGACCTACGAGCAGTACTTC

J: TRBJ1-1
size: many
V: TRBV28
D: NA
CDR3: CASSIPGRNTEAFF
DNA: TGTGCCAGCAGTATCCCGGGACGAAACACTGAAGCTTTCTTT

J: TRBJ2-5
size: many
V: TRBV12-5
D: TRBD1
CDR3: CASGLGQGKTQYF
DNA: TGTGCTAGTGGTCTGGGACAGGGAAAGACCCAGTACTTC

J: TRBJ2-6
size: many
V: TRBV18
D: NA
CDR3: CASSPWDNTLSGANVLTF
DNA: TGTGCCAGCTCACCTTGGGACAATACCCTCTCTGGGGCCAACGTCCTGACTTTC

J: TRBJ2-7
size: NA
V: TRBV14
D: TRBD2
CDR3: CASSQDPAGSYEQYF
DNA: TGTGCCAGCAGCCAAGATCCAGCGGGGTCCTACGAGCAGTACTTC

J: TRBJ2-7
size: few
V: TRBV10-1
D: NA
CDR3: CASSVIITAEQYF
DNA: TGCGCCAGCAGTGTAATTATTACGGCCGAGCAGTACTTC

J: TRBJ2-2
size: NA
V: TRBV28
D: TRBD2
CDR3: CASSRLAGITGELFF
DNA: TGTGCCAGCAGCCGACTAGCGGGGATCACCGGGGAGCTGTTTTTT

J: TRBJ1-5
size: NA
V: TRBV6-1
D: TRBD1
CDR3: CASSVQGAGNQPQHF
DNA: TGTGCCAGCAGTGTCCAGGGGGCAGGCAATCAGCCCCAGCATTTT

J: TRBJ2-1
size: NA
V: TRBV11-2
D: NA
CDR3: CASSLLIGGNYNEQFF
DNA: TGTGCCAGCAGCTTACTTATCGGGGGTAACTACAATGAGCAGTTCTTC

J: TRBJ1-2
size: many
V: TRBV10-3
D: NA
CDR3: CAIKETGQGYGYTF
DNA: TGTGCCATCAAGGAGACGGGGCAAGGCTATGGCTACACCTTC

J: TRBJ2-7
size: NA
V: TRBV10-1
D: NA
CDR3: CASSVGRGPYEQYF
DNA: TGCGCCAGCAGTGTCGGCAGGGGACCTTACGAGCAGTACTTC

J: TRBJ1-3
size: many
V: TRBV5-1
D: TRBD1
CDR3: CASSSQGAGNTIYF
DNA: TGCGCCAGCTCGTCACAGGGGGCTGGAAACACCATATATTTT

J: TRBJ1-2
size: many
V: TRBV18
D: NA
CDR3: CASSPSSNYGYTF
DNA: TGTGCCAGCTCACCATCCTCTAACTATGGCTACACCTTC

J: TRBJ2-3
size: NA
V: TRBV24-1
D: NA
CDR3: CATSGGGSPDTQYF
DNA: TGTGCCACCAGCGGGGGCGGGAGTCCAGATACGCAGTATTTT

J: TRBJ1-1
size: many
V: TRBV28
D: NA
CDR3: CASRDTINTEAFF
DNA: TGTGCCAGCAGGGACACCATTAACACTGAAGCTTTCTTT

J: TRBJ2-2
size: many
V: TRBV5-6
D: TRBD1
CDR3: CASSHLDRKTGELFF
DNA: TGTGCCAGCAGCCACCTGGACAGGAAAACCGGGGAGCTGTTTTTT

J: TRBJ1-1
size: many
V: TRBV2
D: NA
CDR3: CASRLGTEAFF
DNA: TGTGCCAGCAGGCTTGGGACTGAAGCTTTCTTT

J: TRBJ2-6
size: NA
V: TRBV20-1
D: NA
CDR3: CSANPAAGANVLTF
DNA: TGCAGTGCTAACCCCGCTGCTGGGGCCAACGTCCTGACTTTC

J: TRBJ1-6
size: NA
V: TRBV4-2
D: NA
CDR3: CASSQERGGNNSPLHF
DNA: TGTGCCAGCAGCCAAGAGCGCGGGGGAAATAATTCACCCCTCCACTTT

J: TRBJ2-2
size: many
V: TRBV6-6
D: TRBD1
CDR3: CASSYSGGGTGELFF
DNA: TGTGCCAGCAGTTACTCAGGGGGCGGAACCGGGGAGCTGTTTTTT

J: TRBJ2-7
size: few
V: TRBV29-1
D: NA
CDR3: CSAQEGRHEQYF
DNA: TGCAGCGCCCAAGAGGGGCGACACGAGCAGTACTTC

J: TRBJ2-1
size: many
V: TRBV12-3/TRBV12-4
D: TRBD2
CDR3: CASTIRPGLAGGRGIYNEQFF
DNA: TGTGCCAGCACCATCCGCCCGGGACTAGCGGGAGGTAGGGGGATATACAATGAGCAGTTCTTC

J: TRBJ2-2
size: many
V: TRBV20-1
D: NA
CDR3: CSANAQSNTGELFF
DNA: TGCAGTGCTAACGCCCAGTCGAACACCGGGGAGCTGTTTTTT

J: TRBJ1-5
size: many
V: TRBV20-1
D: TRBD1
CDR3: CSARRQGLGQPQHF
DNA: TGCAGTGCTAGACGACAGGGTTTGGGCCAGCCCCAGCATTTT

J: TRBJ2-1
size: many
V: TRBV12-5
D: NA
CDR3: CASGLGQLSSYNEQFF
DNA: TGTGCTAGTGGTTTGGGGCAACTCAGCTCCTACAATGAGCAGTTCTTC

J: TRBJ1-5
size: NA
V: TRBV5-6
D: NA
CDR3: CASSPGPPARYQPQHF
DNA: TGTGCCAGCAGCCCGGGCCCTCCTGCTCGCTATCAGCCCCAGCATTTT

J: TRBJ2-7
size: NA
V: TRBV15
D: TRBD1
CDR3: CATSSWQGAYEQYF
DNA: TGTGCCACCAGCAGCTGGCAGGGGGCCTACGAGCAGTACTTC

J: TRBJ2-1
size: many
V: TRBV18
D: TRBD1
CDR3: CASSPRQGYNEQFF
DNA: TGTGCCAGCTCACCCAGACAGGGCTACAATGAGCAGTTCTTC

J: TRBJ2-7
size: NA
V: TRBV4-1
D: TRBD2
CDR3: CASSPPVAVSGGEQYF
DNA: TGCGCCAGCAGCCCGCCCGTAGCGGTATCGGGGGGGGAGCAGTACTTC

J: TRBJ1-2
size: NA
V: TRBV6-5
D: TRBD1
CDR3: CASSYSGTGLYGYTF
DNA: TGTGCCAGCAGTTACTCCGGGACAGGACTCTATGGCTACACCTTC

J: TRBJ1-5
size: NA
V: TRBV2
D: TRBD1
CDR3: CASSESQGALQPQHF
DNA: TGTGCCAGCAGTGAATCGCAGGGGGCTTTACAGCCCCAGCATTTT

J: TRBJ2-3
size: many
V: TRBV2
D: NA
CDR3: CAILPTRSTDTQYF
DNA: TGTGCCATACTCCCGACCAGAAGCACAGATACGCAGTATTTT

J: TRBJ2-1
size: few
V: TRBV7-9
D: NA
CDR3: CASSLAPAQGNEQFF
DNA: TGTGCCAGCAGCTTAGCGCCCGCCCAGGGGAATGAGCAGTTCTTC

J: TRBJ1-2
size: many
V: TRBV7-9
D: TRBD1
CDR3: CASSQDRDYGYTF
DNA: TGTGCCAGCAGCCAGGACAGGGACTATGGCTACACCTTC

J: TRBJ2-1
size: NA
V: TRBV19
D: NA
CDR3: CASRSKGGEQFF
DNA: TGTGCCAGTAGATCTAAAGGGGGTGAGCAGTTCTTC

J: TRBJ2-3
size: many
V: TRBV10-3
D: TRBD2
CDR3: CGVAGGPNRSTDTQYF
DNA: TGTGGCGTAGCGGGAGGCCCAAACCGTAGCACAGATACGCAGTATTTT

J: TRBJ2-1
size: many
V: TRBV20-1
D: TRBD2
CDR3: CSARDARGDYNEQFF
DNA: TGCAGTGCTAGAGATGCACGGGGGGACTACAATGAGCAGTTCTTC

J: TRBJ2-7
size: many
V: TRBV7-9
D: TRBD2
CDR3: CASSPLANYEQYF
DNA: TGTGCCAGCAGCCCACTAGCGAACTACGAGCAGTACTTC

J: TRBJ1-5
size: many
V: TRBV30
D: TRBD1
CDR3: CAWRGQGTNQPQHF
DNA: TGTGCCTGGAGGGGACAGGGGACTAATCAGCCCCAGCATTTT

J: TRBJ2-1
size: NA
V: TRBV19
D: TRBD2
CDR3: CASITSEDEQFF
DNA: TGTGCCAGTATCACTAGCGAGGATGAGCAGTTCTTC

J: TRBJ1-6
size: many
V: TRBV2
D: TRBD1
CDR3: CASSEAGGRNSPLHF
DNA: TGTGCCAGCAGTGAGGCAGGGGGCAGGAATTCACCCCTCCACTTT

J: TRBJ1-2
size: NA
V: TRBV2
D: NA
CDR3: CATSETTYGYTF
DNA: TGTGCCACCTCGGAGACAACCTATGGCTACACCTTC

J: TRBJ2-5
size: few
V: TRBV20-1
D: NA
CDR3: CSANQNQETQYF
DNA: TGCAGTGCTAACCAGAACCAAGAGACCCAGTACTTC

J: TRBJ2-1
size: many
V: TRBV11-2
D: TRBD2
CDR3: CASTQRGLAAGEQFF
DNA: TGTGCCAGCACCCAAAGAGGGCTAGCGGCAGGTGAGCAGTTCTTC

J: TRBJ1-6
size: once
V: TRBV6-1
D: NA
CDR3: CASRNPGDNSPLHF
DNA: TGTGCCAGCAGAAACCCCGGGGACAATTCACCCCTCCACTTT

J: TRBJ2-2
size: many
V: TRBV29-1
D: NA
CDR3: CSVERLENTGELFF
DNA: TGCAGCGTTGAAAGACTAGAGAACACCGGGGAGCTGTTTTTT

J: TRBJ2-4
size: few
V: TRBV15
D: TRBD2
CDR3: CATSRKTSGPPGNIQYF
DNA: TGTGCCACCAGCAGAAAGACTAGCGGGCCCCCTGGAAACATTCAGTACTTC